The entry that follows covers one T cell receptor beta chain sequence. Its antigen is as yet unknown. With 6 bases removed from V and 4 bases from J, the gap between germline ends came to 12 bases. This CDR3 has 13 amino acids. Per the germline V gene, CDR1 is SGHTA and CDR2 is FQGNSA. Libraries were prepared by immunoSEQ multiplex PCR; TCRdb keeps only in-frame clonotypes and omits some of them. Counted here are about 110,000 clones, roughly 90% occurring once; the ten biggest clones make up under 9%. This record comes from a study of T cell responses to AZD1222 COVID-19 vaccine. Whole-study findings and limits: Within unmutated variant regions lay the reported targets of nearly half of spike-specific TCRs.

The chain couples TRBV7-2 to TRBJ1-1; no reliable D call. The input for sequencing was peripheral blood, taken 28 days after the second AZD1222 dose. The origin of this receptor is an adult who received the AZD1222 COVID-19 vaccine. The CDR3 spells CASRTRESTEAFF. The CDR3 DNA reads TGTGCCAGCAGGACCAGAGAGAGCACTGAAGCTTTCTTT.